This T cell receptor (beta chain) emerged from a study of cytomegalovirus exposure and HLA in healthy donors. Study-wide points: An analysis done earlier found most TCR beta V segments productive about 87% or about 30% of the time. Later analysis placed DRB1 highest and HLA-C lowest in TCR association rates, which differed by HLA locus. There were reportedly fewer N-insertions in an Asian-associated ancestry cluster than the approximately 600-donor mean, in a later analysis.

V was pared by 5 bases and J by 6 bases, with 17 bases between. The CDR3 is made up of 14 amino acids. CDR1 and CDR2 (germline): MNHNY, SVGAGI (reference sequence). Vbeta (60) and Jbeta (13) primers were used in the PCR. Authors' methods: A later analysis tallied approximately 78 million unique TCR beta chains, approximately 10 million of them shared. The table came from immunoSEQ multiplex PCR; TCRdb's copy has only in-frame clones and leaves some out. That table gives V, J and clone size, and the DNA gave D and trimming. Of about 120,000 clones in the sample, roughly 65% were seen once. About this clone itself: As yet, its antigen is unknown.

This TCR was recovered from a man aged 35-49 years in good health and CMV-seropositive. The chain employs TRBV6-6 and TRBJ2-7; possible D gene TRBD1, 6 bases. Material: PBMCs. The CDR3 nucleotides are TGTGCCAGCAGTCGAAACAGGGAAAGTGGCGAGCAGTACTTC. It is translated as CASSRNRESGEQYF.